The 12 T cell receptor beta chains listed next were all sequenced from one sample in a study of T cell responses to AZD1222 COVID-19 vaccine. Sequenced by immunoSEQ multiplex PCR; TCRdb stores in-frame clones only, minus some. The sample lists some 130,000 clones, about 82% occurring once. Source: peripheral blood, taken 28 days after the second dose of the MenACWY control vaccine. Source of these receptors: an adult who received the MenACWY meningococcal vaccine as a control.

This sequence joins TRBV24-1 and TRBJ2-5; 8 bases are shared with TRBD2. V was clipped by 0 bases and J by 5 bases; unmatched bases: 10. CDR1 and CDR2 from the germline V gene are KGHDR and SFDVKD. The CDR3 length is 17 residues. CDR3 bases: TGTGCCACCAGTGATTTGTTCCCGGGACTAGATCCGGAGACCCAGTACTTC. Amino acids: CATSDLFPGLDPETQYF.

In its sample, this clone was seen once. V usage is TRBV10-3 and J usage is TRBJ2-2; 9 bases agree with TRBD1. The CDR3 has 16 residues. With V trimmed by 2 bases and J by 5 bases, 6 bases remained unmatched. Per germline, CDR1 ENHRY and CDR2 SYGVKD. CDR3 DNA: TGTGCCATCAGTGAGGCGACAGGGGGTAGAACCGGGGAGCTGTTTTTT. It is translated as CAISEATGGRTGELFF.

This chain uses TRBV29-1 with TRBJ2-7; D is possibly TRBD1 (5 bases). The ends were cut back, 2 bases at V and 4 bases at J, with 21 bases in the middle. Looked up from germline, CDR1 is SQVTM and CDR2 is ANQGSEA. The CDR3 has 16 amino acids. The CDR3 loop is CSVERLGRTLVYEQYF. Here the CDR3 DNA reads TGCAGCGTTGAACGGTTGGGGCGGACGCTAGTATACGAGCAGTACTTC.

This chain connects TRBV15 to TRBJ1-6, with 7 bases that match TRBD1. Trimming removed 3 bases from V and 8 bases from J; junction bases left unmatched: 10. This CDR3 is 16 amino acids long. In germline, CDR1 is LNHNV, CDR2 YYDKDF (reference sequence). CDR3 residues: CATSSQGTVRYSPLHF. CDR3 DNA sequence: TGTGCCACCAGCAGCCAAGGGACAGTTCGGTATTCACCCCTCCACTTT.

The J gene is TRBJ1-4, the V gene TRBV6-2 or TRBV6-3, with D possibly matching TRBD1 (5 bases). V lost 4 bases and J 3 bases, leaving 15 bases between the germline ends. This CDR3 has 16 residues. Germline loops: CDR1 MNHEY, CDR2 SVGEGT. CDR3 sequence reads: CASSSILGVANEKLFF. In DNA form, the CDR3 reads TGTGCCAGCAGTTCGATCCTGGGGGTGGCTAATGAAAAACTGTTTTTT.

V and J are TRBV13 and TRBJ1-1; no clear D. Trimming stripped 8 bases from V and 4 bases from J, with 11 bases between. The CDR3 sequence is 12 residues long. CDR1 and CDR2 from the germline V gene are PRHDT and FYEKMQ (reference sequence). The CDR3 sequence is CASLFSGTEAFF. The CDR3, as DNA: TGTGCCAGCCTATTTAGTGGCACTGAAGCTTTCTTT.

In this sample, this clone turned up a few times. The genes are TRBV30 and TRBJ1-5; D is undetermined. Germline V CDR1 and CDR2: GTSNPN, SVGIG (reference sequence). V lost 0 bases, J lost 3 bases, and 3 bases lay in between. The CDR3 contains 12 residues. CDR3 sequence: CAWSVSNQPQHF. In nucleotides, the CDR3 is TGTGCCTGGAGTGTCTCCAATCAGCCCCAGCATTTT.

This sequence joins TRBV19 and TRBJ2-1; 14 bases agree with TRBD2. The germline gives CDR1 LNHDA, CDR2 SQIVND (reference sequence). The CDR3 spans 20 residues. The trim removed 0 bases at V and 8 bases at J, leaving 15 bases unmatched. DNA of the CDR3: TGTGCCAGTAGTATAGATCATTTGGGGACTAGCGGGAGAGGGCACGATGAGCAGTTCTTC. This gives the protein CASSIDHLGTSGRGHDEQFF.

CDR3 DNA: TGCGCCAGCAGTGAATCATCCACAGGGGCAGGTGGCTACACCTTC. Translating it yields CASSESSTGAGGYTF. V gene TRBV10-1 combines with J gene TRBJ1-2; the match to TRBD1 covers 7 bases. The CDR3 is 15 amino acids. The V segment lost 3 bases and the J segment 7 bases; nucleotides outside the gene matches: 11. Looked up from germline, CDR1 is WNHNN and CDR2 is SYGVQD (reference sequence).

The chain couples TRBV11-2 to TRBJ2-7; 7 bases agree with TRBD1. The V gene's germline CDR1 is SGHAT and CDR2 FQNNGV. The length of the CDR3 is 15 residues. With 4 bases clipped from V and 0 bases from J, the junction kept 6 bases outside the gene matches. CDR3 DNA: TGTGCCAGCAGCTCGTACAGGGGTAGCTCCTACGAGCAGTACTTC. It translates to CASSSYRGSSYEQYF.

The chain combines TRBV5-1 with TRBJ2-7, with TRBD1 as a possible D gene (6 bases). This CDR3 spans 13 amino acids. The V and J ends lost 2 bases and 13 bases respectively, with 19 bases between them. Germline assignment: CDR1 SGHRS and CDR2 YFSETQ. The chain's CDR3 is CASSFRTEGELYF. CDR3 bases: TGCGCCAGCAGCTTCCGGACAGAGGGGGAGCTTTACTTC.

In nucleotides, the CDR3 is TGCGCCAGCAGCTCTTCGGGGCGAGGGAACACTGAAGCTTTCTTT. Translating it yields CASSSSGRGNTEAFF. The J gene is TRBJ1-1, the V gene TRBV5-1, with D maybe TRBD1 (5 bases). V lost 3 bases and J 1 base, leaving 13 bases between the germline ends. The germline V gene has CDR1 SGHRS and CDR2 YFSETQ. The CDR3 covers 15 residues.